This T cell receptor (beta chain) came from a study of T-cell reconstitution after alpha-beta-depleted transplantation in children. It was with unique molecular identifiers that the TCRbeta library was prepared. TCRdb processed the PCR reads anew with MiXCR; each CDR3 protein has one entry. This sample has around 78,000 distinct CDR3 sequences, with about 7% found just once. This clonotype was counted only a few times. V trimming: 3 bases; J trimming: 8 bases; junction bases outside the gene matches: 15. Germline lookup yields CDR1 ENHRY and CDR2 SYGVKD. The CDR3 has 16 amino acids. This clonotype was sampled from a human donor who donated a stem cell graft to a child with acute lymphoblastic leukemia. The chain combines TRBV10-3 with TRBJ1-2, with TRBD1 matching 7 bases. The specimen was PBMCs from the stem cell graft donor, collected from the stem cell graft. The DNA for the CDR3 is TGTGCCATCAGTGACGGGACAGCCGGTGATCATCGCGGCTACACCTTC. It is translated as CAISDGTAGDHRGYTF.